A selection of T cell receptor beta chains follows, all from one sample in a study of T cells in Graves' hyperthyroidism and ophthalmopathy. TCRdb independently ran MiXCR on the multiplex PCR reads; one entry per CDR3 protein. Among 370,000 or so distinct CDR3 sequences listed, 20% to 30% were seen once. The sample was blood. The receptors shown here come from a man aged 50-59 years with Graves' hyperthyroidism. CDR3s include the opening cysteine and the closing phenylalanine or tryptophan. Each record gives: V gene, D gene, CDR3 protein. D genes are given only for firm matches.

TRBV24-1,.,CATSDLRQRTGELFF
TRBV6-5,.,CASSYSIRQGHWHEQFF
TRBV5-1,.,CASSLEGTDQPQHF
TRBV9,TRBD2,CASSVVAGGPTDTQYF
TRBV9,.,CASSEDTTSMFF
TRBV3-1,.,CASSQASYNEQFF
TRBV11-1,.,CASSLRRSGGYEQFF
TRBV11-2,.,CASSLDPRSGSTDTQYF
TRBV28,.,CASSLGPPAEDYNEQFF
TRBV2,TRBD1,CASRVNRGDNQPQHF